What follows are 17 T cell receptor beta chains derived from one specimen sequenced in a study of PD-1 blockade in classical Hodgkin lymphoma. The repertoire was sequenced with immunoSEQ multiplex PCR; TCRdb's copy has only in-frame clones and lacks some. Of fewer than 40,000 clones in the sample, around 90% were seen once. The time point was: newly diagnosed, previously untreated cHL patient sample. Using magnetic negative selection, the CD4+ T cells were separated out of thawed PBMCs. Sequenced material: CD4+ T cells from blood. The receptors derive from a human donor with classical Hodgkin lymphoma.

The chain couples TRBV2 to TRBJ2-1; no firm D call. Germline lookup yields CDR1 SNHLY and CDR2 FYNNEI. V was cut by 4 bases and J by 9 bases, with 10 bases left in between. This CDR3 has 12 amino acids. This chain's CDR3 is CASSASIREQFF. The CDR3 DNA sequence: TGTGCCAGCAGTGCCAGCATCCGTGAGCAGTTCTTC.

V and J are TRBV11-2 and TRBJ1-2; D ambiguous. CDR1 and CDR2 from the germline V gene are SGHAT and FQNNGV. With 3 bases removed from V and 1 base from J, the gap between germline ends came to 6 bases. The CDR3 extends over 13 amino acids. The CDR3 loop is CASSLRLNYGYTF. CDR3 DNA: TGTGCCAGCAGCTTGAGGCTTAACTATGGCTACACCTTC.

Details on this clone: One junction end disagrees with the germline gene, perhaps due to a read error. In nucleotides, the CDR3 is TGTGCCGGCAGTGAAGAATGGCAAGAGAGGACCCAGTACTTC. It specifies CAGSEEWQERTQYF. The rearrangement joins TRBV6-1 to TRBJ2-5; D is uncertain. The CDR3 is made up of 14 amino acids. Germline V gives CDR1 MNHNS, CDR2 SASEGT.

The J gene is TRBJ2-3, the V gene TRBV14, with 8 bases that match TRBD2. V was clipped by 1 base and J by 1 base; unmatched bases: 10. The CDR3 is 18 residues long. CDR1 and CDR2 (germline): SGHDN, FVKESK. Here the CDR3 reads CASSQVQRLARGTDTQYF. The DNA of the CDR3 is TGTGCCAGCAGCCAAGTTCAAAGACTAGCGAGGGGCACAGATACGCAGTATTTT.

V usage is TRBV4-2 and J usage is TRBJ1-6; D is unclear. CDR3 length: 16 amino acids. With 0 bases removed from V and 2 bases from J, the gap between germline ends came to 8 bases. CDR1 is LGHNA and CDR2 is YNFKEQ in the germline V gene. The CDR3 coding sequence is TGTGCCAGCAGCCAAGAGGGAGGGACCTATAATTCACCCCTCCACTTT. It specifies CASSQEGGTYNSPLHF.

This clone was observed a handful of times. CDR3 sequence: CATRFSGGSYTF. The CDR3 bases are TGTGCCACCAGGTTCTCGGGGGGCAGCTACACCTTC. The chain uses TRBV27 and TRBJ1-2, with a weak D call TRBD1 (6 bases). Trimming took 10 bases from V and 9 from J, leaving 18 bases between them. Germline V gene lookup returns CDR1 MNHEY and CDR2 SMNVEV (reference sequence). The CDR3 is 12 amino acids.

The chain employs TRBV2 and TRBJ1-1; 7 bases fit TRBD1. Germline CDR1 SNHLY, CDR2 FYNNEI. The trim removed 4 bases at V and 1 base at J, leaving 3 bases unmatched. The CDR3 loop spans 14 amino acids. CDR3 loop: CASSGQGGNTEAFF. The CDR3 DNA reads as TGTGCCAGCAGTGGACAGGGTGGGAACACTGAAGCTTTCTTT.

The J gene is TRBJ2-7, the V gene TRBV28, with D unresolved. The germline V and J ends were trimmed by 6 bases and 7 bases, with 10 bases remaining between them. The CDR3 is 11 residues long. Germline V gene sequence: CDR1 MDHEN, CDR2 SYDVKM. The CDR3 DNA follows: TGTGCCAGCAGCCTTAATAGAGAGCAGTACTTC. Amino acid sequence: CASSLNREQYF.

The V and J genes are TRBV7-8 and TRBJ2-1; D is unresolved. V was cut by 5 bases and J by 9 bases, with 23 bases left in between. Germline lookup yields CDR1 SGHVS and CDR2 FQNEAQ. CDR3 length: 16 amino acids. CDR3 DNA sequence: TGTGCCAGCAGCCCGCCGGCTAGACCGATAACGAGTGAGCAGTTCTTC. Encoded protein: CASSPPARPITSEQFF.

V is TRBV6-1 and J is TRBJ1-5, with unresolved D. This CDR3 is built from 13 residues. Germline V gene sequence: CDR1 MNHNS, CDR2 SASEGT. V lost 2 bases and J lost 9, with 11 bases in between. CDR3: CASSEFGLLPQHF. The CDR3 DNA follows: TGTGCCAGCAGTGAATTCGGGCTCTTGCCCCAGCATTTT.

The chain links TRBV30 to TRBJ1-5; D is undetermined. Looked up from germline, CDR1 is GTSNPN and CDR2 is SVGIG (reference sequence). The CDR3 is 13 residues long. Trimming removed 3 bases from V and 5 bases from J, with 11 bases in between. The CDR3 DNA sequence: TGTGCCTGGAGCCCCAACAGCGATCAGCCCCAGCATTTT. As protein: CAWSPNSDQPQHF.

The chain carries TRBV5-6 and TRBJ2-3, with D perhaps matching TRBD1 or TRBD2 (5 bases each). V lost 4 bases and J 7 bases, leaving 16 bases between the germline ends. Germline values: CDR1 SGHDT, CDR2 YYEEEE. This CDR3 has 14 residues. The CDR3 reads CASSPGTPGYTQYF. CDR3 sequence (DNA): TGTGCCAGCAGCCCCGGGACCCCAGGATATACGCAGTATTTT. Combining the CDR3 with reference TRBV5-6 and TRBJ2-3 gives the whole variable domain DAGVTQSPTHLIKTRGQQVTLRCSPKSGHDTVSWYQQALGQGPQFIFQYYEEEERQRGNFPDRFSGHQFPNYSSELNVNALLLGDSALYLCASSPGTPGYTQYFGPGTRLTVL.

The chain recombines TRBV4-1 with TRBJ2-3; no reliable D call. The CDR3 has 14 residues. CDR1 is MGHRA and CDR2 is YSYEKL in the germline V gene. Trimming pared 2 bases from V and 0 bases from J, leaving 6 bases between. The CDR3 sequence is CASSQQESTDTQYF. The CDR3 DNA follows: TGCGCCAGCAGCCAACAAGAGAGCACAGATACGCAGTATTTT.

By its share, this clone is medium-sized. Other DNA sequences of this sample code for an identical CDR3. This chain joins TRBV11-3 and TRBJ1-1, with D possibly matching TRBD1 (5 bases). The CDR3 runs 16 residues. Germline lookup yields CDR1 SGHNT and CDR2 YENEEA. V lost 0 bases to trimming and J lost 2 bases, with 13 bases between them. The CDR3 nucleotides read TGTGCCAGCAGCTTAGATGGTCGGGGGGGAAACACTGAAGCTTTCTTT. This encodes CASSLDGRGGNTEAFF.

V is TRBV7-2 and J is TRBJ2-1, with TRBD2 identical over 9 bases. There are 15 residues in the CDR3. CDR1 and CDR2 (germline): SGHTA, FQGNSA. Germline trimming cut 2 bases from V and 12 bases from J; bases unmatched to any gene: 11. The CDR3 nucleotides read TGTGCCAGCAGCTTAACCGGGACTAGCTACGTCGGGCAGTTCTTC. Translated, it gives CASSLTGTSYVGQFF.

This sequence joins TRBV6-5 and TRBJ1-4, with D unclear. Germline CDR1 and CDR2: MNHEY and SVGAGI. With 6 bases removed from V and 0 bases from J, the gap between germline ends came to 8 bases. The CDR3 totals 14 residues. DNA of the CDR3: TGTGCCAGCAGCCGACAAGCAACTAATGAAAAACTGTTTTTT. Translated, it gives CASSRQATNEKLFF.

The chain joins TRBV18 to TRBJ1-3, with D hard to call. With 2 bases removed from V and 0 bases from J, the gap between germline ends came to 14 bases. CDR1 and CDR2 from the germline V gene are KGHSH and LQKENI. The CDR3 runs 17 residues. The CDR3 DNA follows: TGTGCCAGCTCACCAAAGCCCAACGGCGACTCTGGAAACACCATATATTTT. Translated, it gives CASSPKPNGDSGNTIYF.